The T cell receptor (beta chain) described here comes from a study of blood T cell repertoires in COVID-19. Across the study: Nucleic acid was either cDNA or gDNA, and it came from T cells, B-cell-depleted T cells, or PBMCs.

The CDR3 sequence is 12 residues long. With 5 bases removed from V and 5 bases from J, the gap between germline ends came to 8 bases. Germline-derived CDR1 and CDR2 are MNHEY and SMNVEV (reference sequence). Method: immunoSEQ multiplex PCR; TCRdb's copy keeps in-frame clones and lacks some. The sample carries around 26,000 clones, 92% recorded once. The J gene is TRBJ2-3, the V gene TRBV27; unclear D gene. The sequenced material came from peripheral blood. The receptor's source is a human donor in a cohort sampled during active COVID-19. The CDR3 sequence: CASSPQIDTQYF. In DNA, the CDR3 is TGTGCCAGCAGTCCTCAGATAGATACGCAGTATTTT.